What follows is one TCR beta chain and its context. Its antigen is undetermined. The data are from a study of OX40 agonist ivuxolimab in advanced cancers. Findings and limits, study-wide: Low levels of normalized T-cell clonal expansion also appeared in some nonresponders.

The protocol was immunoSEQ multiplex PCR, while the TCRdb copy is restricted to in-frame clones and leaves out a portion. The table has 45,000 to 55,000 clones, around 84% seen once. Germline CDR1 reads MDHEN; CDR2 reads SYDVKM. Trimming left V 8 bases short and J 9 bases short, with 29 bases between. The CDR3 totals 16 residues. This chain joins TRBV28 and TRBJ2-7; possibly TRBD1 for D (7 bases). The sequence came from an adult with an advanced solid tumor such as melanoma, head and neck, liver or kidney cancer. The starting material was CD4+ or CD8+ T cells sorted from blood, obtained in a trial of the OX40 agonist ivuxolimab. CDR3 residues: CASRPGGLAGGPAQYF. Written as DNA, the CDR3 is TGTGCCAGCCGGCCAGGGGGGCTAGCTGGGGGCCCCGCGCAGTACTTC.